A selection of T cell receptor beta chains follows, all from one sample in a study of blood T cell repertoires in COVID-19. Clones were sequenced by immunoSEQ multiplex PCR, and TCRdb holds only the in-frame ones, with some missing. Among about 300,000 clones listed, 89% were seen once. The sequenced sample consisted of peripheral blood. The receptor source for this set is a woman in her twenties or thirties with COVID-19, enrolled during active disease. Both conserved end residues are part of each CDR3. D genes are given only for firm matches. Size is omitted from some rows. Given values are once, few, many or a class for expanded clones.

clone_size: -; d_call: -; j_call: TRBJ1-5; v_call: TRBV2; cdr3_aa: CASRADSNQPQHF; cdr3_nt: TGTGCCAGCAGGGCGGATAGCAATCAGCCCCAGCATTTT
clone_size: many; d_call: TRBD2; j_call: TRBJ2-3; v_call: TRBV5-1; cdr3_aa: CASSSWTSGGISTDTQYF; cdr3_nt: TGCGCCAGCAGCTCATGGACTAGCGGGGGGATCAGCACAGATACGCAGTATTTT
clone_size: -; d_call: -; j_call: TRBJ2-5; v_call: TRBV25-1; cdr3_aa: CASSGDFPAYQETQYF; cdr3_nt: TGTGCCAGCAGCGGGGACTTCCCCGCGTACCAAGAGACCCAGTACTTC
clone_size: -; d_call: -; j_call: TRBJ1-1; v_call: TRBV4-3; cdr3_aa: CASSQGRIQGNTEAFF; cdr3_nt: TGCGCCAGCAGCCAAGGCAGGATTCAAGGTAACACTGAAGCTTTCTTT
clone_size: -; d_call: TRBD1; j_call: TRBJ1-1; v_call: TRBV19; cdr3_aa: CASSFQGAGTEAFF; cdr3_nt: TGTGCCAGTAGCTTCCAGGGGGCGGGTACTGAAGCTTTCTTT
clone_size: -; d_call: -; j_call: TRBJ1-2; v_call: TRBV27; cdr3_aa: CASSFSGDTNYGYTF; cdr3_nt: TGTGCCAGCAGTTTTTCAGGCGACACTAACTATGGCTACACCTTC
clone_size: -; d_call: -; j_call: TRBJ2-7; v_call: TRBV7-8; cdr3_aa: CASSSTRGGEQYF; cdr3_nt: TGTGCCAGCAGCTCTACCAGGGGCGGCGAGCAGTACTTC
clone_size: -; d_call: -; j_call: TRBJ2-1; v_call: TRBV7-2; cdr3_aa: CASSLVRNEQFF; cdr3_nt: TGTGCCAGCAGCTTAGTGAGAAATGAGCAGTTCTTC
clone_size: -; d_call: -; j_call: TRBJ1-5; v_call: TRBV12-1; cdr3_aa: CASSPPEGRNQPQHF; cdr3_nt: TGTGCCAGCAGCCCCCCAGAGGGTCGCAATCAGCCCCAGCATTTT
clone_size: -; d_call: -; j_call: TRBJ1-5; v_call: TRBV5-6; cdr3_aa: CASSLQGGGRGQPQHF; cdr3_nt: TGTGCCAGCAGCTTACAGGGCGGGGGGCGAGGTCAGCCCCAGCATTTT
clone_size: -; d_call: -; j_call: TRBJ1-6; v_call: TRBV19; cdr3_aa: CASSIGHLYNSPLHF; cdr3_nt: TGTGCCAGTAGTATAGGACATCTCTATAATTCACCCCTCCACTTT
clone_size: -; d_call: -; j_call: TRBJ1-2; v_call: TRBV28; cdr3_aa: CASSSPGLGYTF; cdr3_nt: TGTGCCAGCAGCTCACCAGGGTTAGGCTACACCTTC
clone_size: -; d_call: -; j_call: TRBJ1-2; v_call: TRBV27; cdr3_aa: CASSLSETYGYTF; cdr3_nt: TGTGCCAGCAGTTTATCGGAGACGTACGGCTACACCTTC
clone_size: -; d_call: TRBD2; j_call: TRBJ2-5; v_call: TRBV5-4; cdr3_aa: CASSFAGGSQETQYF; cdr3_nt: TGTGCCAGCAGCTTCGCGGGGGGGTCTCAAGAGACCCAGTACTTC
clone_size: -; d_call: TRBD1; j_call: TRBJ1-1; v_call: TRBV3-1/TRBV3-2; cdr3_aa: CASSPYSGGVTEAFF; cdr3_nt: TGTGCCAGCAGCCCCTACTCAGGGGGAGTCACTGAAGCTTTCTTT
clone_size: once; d_call: -; j_call: TRBJ2-1; v_call: TRBV11-2; cdr3_aa: CASSLYRGGNEQFF; cdr3_nt: TGTGCCAGCAGCTTATACAGGGGAGGCAATGAGCAGTTCTTC
clone_size: -; d_call: -; j_call: TRBJ1-2; v_call: TRBV18; cdr3_aa: CASSSSAGGAYGYTF; cdr3_nt: TGTGCCAGCTCATCCTCCGCCGGGGGGGCTTATGGCTACACCTTC
clone_size: -; d_call: -; j_call: TRBJ1-6; v_call: TRBV3-1/TRBV3-2; cdr3_aa: CASREGRGSPLHF; cdr3_nt: TGTGCCAGCAGGGAGGGTCGGGGATCACCCCTCCACTTT
clone_size: -; d_call: TRBD1; j_call: TRBJ2-5; v_call: TRBV28; cdr3_aa: CASSFPRDRRETQYF; cdr3_nt: TGTGCCAGCAGTTTTCCCCGGGACAGAAGGGAGACCCAGTACTTC
clone_size: -; d_call: TRBD1; j_call: TRBJ1-2; v_call: TRBV7-9; cdr3_aa: CASSSWDSNDYGYTF; cdr3_nt: TGTGCCAGCAGCTCCTGGGACAGCAATGACTATGGCTACACCTTC
clone_size: -; d_call: -; j_call: TRBJ1-3; v_call: TRBV10-3; cdr3_aa: CAGGGSSGNTIYF; cdr3_nt: TGTGCCGGGGGAGGGTCATCTGGAAACACCATATATTTT
clone_size: -; d_call: -; j_call: TRBJ1-5; v_call: TRBV28; cdr3_aa: CASETAGGPNQPQHF; cdr3_nt: TGTGCCAGCGAAACGGCGGGGGGTCCCAATCAGCCCCAGCATTTT
clone_size: -; d_call: TRBD2; j_call: TRBJ2-3; v_call: TRBV25-1; cdr3_aa: CASSGLAGGSDTQYF; cdr3_nt: TGTGCCAGCAGTGGACTAGCGGGGGGGTCAGATACGCAGTATTTT
clone_size: -; d_call: -; j_call: TRBJ2-7; v_call: TRBV7-6; cdr3_aa: CASSFRRDRYEQYF; cdr3_nt: TGTGCCAGCAGCTTCCGCAGGGATCGCTACGAGCAGTACTTC
clone_size: -; d_call: -; j_call: TRBJ2-7; v_call: TRBV12-3/TRBV12-4; cdr3_aa: CASSPTAAYEQYF; cdr3_nt: TGTGCCAGCAGTCCGACTGCCGCCTACGAGCAGTACTTC
clone_size: few; d_call: TRBD1; j_call: TRBJ1-2; v_call: TRBV2; cdr3_aa: CASSEDRSDRDGYTF; cdr3_nt: TGTGCCAGCAGTGAAGACAGATCGGACAGGGATGGCTACACCTTC
clone_size: -; d_call: TRBD1; j_call: TRBJ1-1; v_call: TRBV6-5; cdr3_aa: CASRDRGDLNTEAFF; cdr3_nt: TGTGCCAGCAGGGACAGGGGCGACTTGAACACTGAAGCTTTCTTT
clone_size: -; d_call: TRBD2; j_call: TRBJ2-1; v_call: TRBV2; cdr3_aa: CASSVQRGAYNEQFF; cdr3_nt: TGTGCCAGCAGTGTACAGCGGGGGGCGTACAATGAGCAGTTCTTC
clone_size: -; d_call: -; j_call: TRBJ1-4; v_call: TRBV27; cdr3_aa: CASSLSGRPENGKLFF; cdr3_nt: TGTGCCAGCAGTTTATCAGGCCGCCCGGAGAATGGAAAACTGTTTTTT
clone_size: -; d_call: -; j_call: TRBJ1-5; v_call: TRBV7-3; cdr3_aa: CASSQTGNQPQHF; cdr3_nt: TGTGCCAGCAGCCAAACGGGGAATCAGCCCCAGCATTTT
clone_size: -; d_call: TRBD1; j_call: TRBJ1-2; v_call: TRBV11-2; cdr3_aa: CASSLRRTGSHGYTF; cdr3_nt: TGTGCCAGCAGCTTACGGCGGACAGGGTCCCATGGCTACACCTTC
clone_size: -; d_call: TRBD2; j_call: TRBJ2-5; v_call: TRBV28; cdr3_aa: CASREGLAGETQYF; cdr3_nt: TGTGCCAGCAGAGAGGGACTAGCGGGGGAAACCCAGTACTTC
clone_size: -; d_call: TRBD2; j_call: TRBJ2-7; v_call: TRBV3-1/TRBV3-2; cdr3_aa: CASSSGTRGAYEQYF; cdr3_nt: TGTGCCAGCAGCTCAGGGACTAGAGGGGCCTACGAGCAGTACTTC
clone_size: -; d_call: -; j_call: TRBJ1-2; v_call: TRBV20-1; cdr3_aa: CRGGALGYTF; cdr3_nt: TGCAGAGGGGGAGCCCTTGGCTACACCTTC
clone_size: -; d_call: TRBD1; j_call: TRBJ1-2; v_call: TRBV7-9; cdr3_aa: CASSQRTGQVYGYTF; cdr3_nt: TGTGCCAGCAGCCAAAGAACCGGACAGGTCTATGGCTACACCTTC
clone_size: -; d_call: TRBD1; j_call: TRBJ1-2; v_call: TRBV10-1; cdr3_aa: CASSESTGPIDIYGYTF; cdr3_nt: TGCGCCAGCAGTGAGTCGACAGGGCCAATAGACATCTATGGCTACACCTTC
clone_size: -; d_call: -; j_call: TRBJ2-3; v_call: TRBV2; cdr3_aa: CASSEEAGYTDTQYF; cdr3_nt: TGTGCCAGCAGTGAGGAGGCGGGCTACACAGATACGCAGTATTTT
clone_size: once; d_call: TRBD1; j_call: TRBJ1-2; v_call: TRBV4-3; cdr3_aa: CASSQYLTGPGDTF; cdr3_nt: TGCGCCAGCAGCCAATACCTGACAGGGCCCGGGGACACCTTC
clone_size: -; d_call: -; j_call: TRBJ1-2; v_call: TRBV5-1; cdr3_aa: CASSLGLRDLGGYTF; cdr3_nt: TGCGCCAGCAGCTTGGGATTGAGGGATCTAGGTGGCTACACCTTC
clone_size: -; d_call: TRBD2; j_call: TRBJ2-5; v_call: TRBV6-2/TRBV6-3; cdr3_aa: CASSRRTSGETQYF; cdr3_nt: TGTGCCAGCAGTAGACGGACTAGCGGAGAGACCCAGTACTTC
clone_size: -; d_call: -; j_call: TRBJ1-3; v_call: TRBV6-5; cdr3_aa: CASRRGQLGNTIYF; cdr3_nt: TGTGCCAGCCGAAGAGGACAGCTAGGAAACACCATATATTTT
clone_size: -; d_call: -; j_call: TRBJ1-1; v_call: TRBV13; cdr3_aa: CASSLLGQRAFF; cdr3_nt: TGTGCCAGCAGCTTACTAGGCCAGAGGGCTTTCTTT
clone_size: -; d_call: TRBD1; j_call: TRBJ2-2; v_call: TRBV5-5; cdr3_aa: CASSGQGAVTGELFF; cdr3_nt: TGTGCCAGCAGCGGACAGGGGGCGGTAACCGGGGAGCTGTTTTTT
clone_size: -; d_call: TRBD1; j_call: TRBJ2-7; v_call: TRBV11-3; cdr3_aa: CASSQRQGPYSYEQYF; cdr3_nt: TGTGCCAGCAGCCAAAGACAGGGACCTTACTCCTACGAGCAGTACTTC
clone_size: -; d_call: -; j_call: TRBJ1-1; v_call: TRBV6-5; cdr3_aa: CASSYSLGGANTEAFF; cdr3_nt: TGTGCCAGCAGTTACTCCCTGGGGGGGGCGAACACTGAAGCTTTCTTT
clone_size: -; d_call: -; j_call: TRBJ1-6; v_call: TRBV4-1; cdr3_aa: CASSQDVRRADSPLHF; cdr3_nt: TGCGCCAGCAGCCAAGATGTTCGGCGCGCGGATTCACCCCTCCACTTT
clone_size: -; d_call: -; j_call: TRBJ1-2; v_call: TRBV12-5; cdr3_aa: CASGSFRTPTIGYTF; cdr3_nt: TGTGCTAGCGGATCGTTTCGGACTCCGACTATTGGCTACACCTTC